This TCR beta chain was documented in a study of T cell changes during pregnancy in multiple sclerosis. Measured with immunoSEQ multiplex PCR; TCRdb has only the in-frame clones, and not every one. The sample has more than 65,000 clones, about 96% seen once. Germline V gives CDR1 GTSNPN, CDR2 SVGIG (reference sequence). Trimming left V 3 bases short and J 4 bases short, with 12 bases between. The CDR3 covers 13 residues. The sequence was obtained from a female donor with multiple sclerosis, enrolled in a pregnancy study. The chain recombines TRBV30 with TRBJ1-1; no firm D call. Sample: peripheral blood, taken in the second trimester of pregnancy. In DNA, the CDR3 is TGTGCCTGGAGACGGCCCCAGGTCACTGAAGCTTTCTTT. It yields the protein CAWRRPQVTEAFF.